Listed here are 8 T cell receptor beta chains from one sample, sequenced in a study of blood T cell repertoires in COVID-19. Assay: immunoSEQ multiplex PCR; the TCRdb copy retains only in-frame clones and omits some. The sample has 150,000 to 170,000 clones, 65% to 90% seen once; the top ten hold around 10%. Sequenced: peripheral blood. The receptors come from an older woman with COVID-19, enrolled during active disease.

Details on this clone: Sequence at one end of the junction differs from germline and may be a read error. This chain joins TRBV2 and TRBJ2-5; a weak D match, TRBD2 (6 bases). CDR1 and CDR2 from the germline V gene are SNHLY and FYNNEI. The CDR3 loop spans 12 amino acids. The CDR3 is CASMTPRGDGNF. The DNA for the CDR3 is TGTGCCAGCATGACACCGCGCGGGGACGGGAACTTC.

V and J are TRBV29-1 and TRBJ1-5; 8 bases are shared with TRBD1. With V trimmed by 6 bases and J by 5 bases, 6 bases remained unmatched. CDR3 length equals 13 residues. Germline V lookup: CDR1 SQVTM, CDR2 ANQGSEA. CDR3 in DNA: TGCAGCGTCGGACAGGGCGGGGATCAGCCCCAGCATTTT. Translation gives CSVGQGGDQPQHF.

This clone was seen just once. The chain is built from TRBV9 and TRBJ1-4; D is undetermined. CDR1 and CDR2 (germline): SGDLS, YYNGEE. The V end lost 0 bases, the J end lost 4 bases, and 4 bases lay between the germline ends. The CDR3 runs 13 residues. The CDR3, as DNA: TGTGCCAGCAGCGTAGGAGTTAATGAAAAACTGTTTTTT. Translating gives CASSVGVNEKLFF.

The CDR3 loop is CAWSVPPGGIAEAFF. The CDR3 DNA reads as TGTGCCTGGAGTGTACCGCCGGGTGGAATCGCTGAAGCTTTCTTT. V is TRBV30 and J is TRBJ1-1; D is undetermined. Germline loops: CDR1 GTSNPN, CDR2 SVGIG (reference sequence). The CDR3 spans 15 residues. V dropped 0 bases and J dropped 6 bases, with 17 bases sitting between them.

The genes are TRBV20-1 and TRBJ2-5; D gene uncertain. The CDR3 has 10 amino acids. The V end was cut by 6 bases, the J end by 5 bases, with 7 bases between. From germline, CDR1 is DFQATT and CDR2 SNEGSKA (reference sequence). Here the CDR3 reads CSAYKETQYF. For the CDR3, the DNA is TGCAGTGCCTATAAGGAGACCCAGTACTTC.

The chain carries TRBV4-2 and TRBJ2-3; 13 positions match TRBD2. CDR1 LGHNA and CDR2 YNFKEQ come from the germline V gene. V lost 4 bases, J lost 6 bases, and 7 bases stayed unmatched. This CDR3 contains 16 residues. CDR3 sequence reads: CASSPGTSGVIDTQYF. The CDR3 DNA follows: TGTGCCAGCAGCCCGGGGACTAGCGGGGTGATCGATACGCAGTATTTT.

The chain links TRBV18 to TRBJ2-6, with 8 bases identical to TRBD1. Germline values: CDR1 KGHSH, CDR2 LQKENI. Germline trimming cut 6 bases from V and 2 bases from J; bases unmatched to any gene: 6. The CDR3 loop spans 16 amino acids. The CDR3, as DNA: TGTGCCAGCTCGTCAACAGGGGGAGCTGGGGCCAACGTCCTGACTTTC. This sequence encodes CASSSTGGAGANVLTF.

The chain has TRBV19 and TRBJ2-3; 8 bases fit TRBD2. The trim removed 5 bases at V and 3 bases at J, leaving 10 bases unmatched. The CDR3 has 16 residues. The V gene's germline CDR1 is LNHDA and CDR2 SQIVND (reference sequence). The CDR3 here is CASSPRGGSGTDTQYF. The CDR3 DNA is TGTGCCAGTAGTCCCCGGGGGGGGTCGGGAACAGATACGCAGTATTTT.